This TCR beta chain is drawn from a study of T cell repertoires in cytomegalovirus infection. This clonotype was picked up many times. Antigen unknown. MiXCR, applied by TCRdb to the reads, yields one record per CDR3 protein. The sample shows about 210,000 distinct CDR3 sequences, 6.5% of them seen only once. Study results and limitations: Carriers of CMV and the relevant HLA type were discriminated by public TCR beta frequency.

Sequenced sample: PBMCs. The sequence derives from a human donor in good health (CMV status not recorded). Some clones in this sample may be carry-over from other donors' samples.

The DNA of the CDR3 is TGTGCCAGCAGCTTAGTGTCTAGCGGTTACTACGAGCAGTACTTC. This sequence encodes CASSLVSSGYYEQYF. The rearrangement links TRBV11-2 to TRBJ2-7; 7 bases are shared with TRBD2. The CDR3 length is 15 residues. Trimming removed 1 base from V and 3 bases from J; junction bases left unmatched: 6. Germline V gene data show CDR1 as SGHAT and CDR2 as FQNNGV. The complete variable domain, with remaining parts taken from reference TRBV11-2 and TRBJ2-7, reads EAGVAQSPRYKIIEKRQSVAFWCNPISGHATLYWYQQILGQGPKLLIQFQNNGVVDDSQLPKDRFSAERLKGVDSTLKIQPAKLEDSAVYLCASSLVSSGYYEQYFGPGTRLTVT.